This T cell receptor (beta chain) is from a study of glioma-infiltrating T cells. General observations from the study: Tissue and blood shared very few CDR3 sequences.

TCR alpha and beta CDR3 regions were amplified from RNA using iRepertoire nested multiplex PCR. Tissue mRNA or PBMC total RNA, roughly 90-450 ng, went into one-step reverse transcription and amplification. A single record per CDR3 protein comes from TCRdb applying MiXCR to the multiplex PCR reads. The sample carries some 85,000 distinct CDR3 sequences, 20% to 25% recorded once. This clonotype was observed many times. The antigen remains unidentified. The germline V gene encodes CDR1 MNHNS and CDR2 SASEGT. CDR3 length: 14 residues. Trimming cost V 3 bases and J 1 base, with 9 bases left between them. The source material was glioma tissue, nonneoplastic brain tissue, or PBMCs (not recorded which). This clonotype was sampled from a human donor with low-grade glioma or glioblastoma, undergoing nonglioma brain surgery, or in good health (not recorded which). The chain uses TRBV6-1 and TRBJ1-1, with TRBD1 as a possible D gene (6 bases). This CDR3 reads CASSETGPNTEAFF. CDR3 bases: TGTGCCAGCAGTGAGACAGGTCCGAACACTGAAGCTTTCTTT.